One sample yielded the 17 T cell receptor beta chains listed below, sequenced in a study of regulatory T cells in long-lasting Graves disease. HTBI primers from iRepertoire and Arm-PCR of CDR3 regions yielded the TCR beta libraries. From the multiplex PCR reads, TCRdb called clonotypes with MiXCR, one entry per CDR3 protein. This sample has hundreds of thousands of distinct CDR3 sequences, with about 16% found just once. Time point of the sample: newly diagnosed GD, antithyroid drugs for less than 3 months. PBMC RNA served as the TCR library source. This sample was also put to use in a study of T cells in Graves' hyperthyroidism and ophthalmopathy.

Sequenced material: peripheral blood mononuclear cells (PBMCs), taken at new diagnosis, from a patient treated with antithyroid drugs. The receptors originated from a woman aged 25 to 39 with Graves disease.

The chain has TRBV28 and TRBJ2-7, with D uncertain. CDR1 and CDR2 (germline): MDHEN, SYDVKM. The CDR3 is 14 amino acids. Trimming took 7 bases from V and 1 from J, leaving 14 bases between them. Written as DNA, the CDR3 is TGTGCCAGCAAACTCCTGCCCGGTTCCTACGAGCAGTACTTC. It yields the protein CASKLLPGSYEQYF.

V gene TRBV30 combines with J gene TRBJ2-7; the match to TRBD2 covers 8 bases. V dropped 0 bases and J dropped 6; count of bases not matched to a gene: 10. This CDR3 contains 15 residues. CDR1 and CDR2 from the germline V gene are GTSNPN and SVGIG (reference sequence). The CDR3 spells CAWSVLAGGGGEQYF. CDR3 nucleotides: TGTGCCTGGAGTGTACTGGCGGGAGGCGGCGGCGAGCAGTACTTC.

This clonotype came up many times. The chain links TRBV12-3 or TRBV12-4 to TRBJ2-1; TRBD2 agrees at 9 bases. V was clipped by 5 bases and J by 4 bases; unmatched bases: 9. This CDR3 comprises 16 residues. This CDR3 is CASSPRLAGPYNEQFF. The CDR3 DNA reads TGTGCCAGCAGTCCCCGGCTAGCGGGACCTTACAATGAGCAGTTCTTC.

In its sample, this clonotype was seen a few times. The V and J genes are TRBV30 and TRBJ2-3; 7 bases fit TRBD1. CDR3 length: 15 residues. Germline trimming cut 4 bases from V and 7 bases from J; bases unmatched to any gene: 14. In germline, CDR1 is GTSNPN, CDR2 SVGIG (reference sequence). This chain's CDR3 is CAWTPGTALLNTQYF. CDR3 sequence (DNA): TGTGCCTGGACCCCTGGGACAGCCCTCCTGAATACGCAGTATTTT.

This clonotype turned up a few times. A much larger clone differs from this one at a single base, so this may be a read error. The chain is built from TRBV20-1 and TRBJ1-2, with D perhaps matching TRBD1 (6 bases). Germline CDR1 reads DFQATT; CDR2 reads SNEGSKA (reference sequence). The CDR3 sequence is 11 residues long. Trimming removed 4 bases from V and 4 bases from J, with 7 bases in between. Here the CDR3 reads CSATGAYGYTF. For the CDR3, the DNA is TGCAGTGCTACAGGGGCCTATGGCTACACCTTC.

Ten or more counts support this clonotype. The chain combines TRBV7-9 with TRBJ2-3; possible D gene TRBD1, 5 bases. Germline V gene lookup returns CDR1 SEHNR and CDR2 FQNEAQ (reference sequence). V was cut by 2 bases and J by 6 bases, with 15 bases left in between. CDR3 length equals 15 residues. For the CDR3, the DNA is TGTGCCAGCAGCTTACGGCCGCCGAAGGGGGATACGCAGTATTTT. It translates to CASSLRPPKGDTQYF.

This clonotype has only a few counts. The CDR3 loop reads CASSPGQGDPRNQPQHF. The CDR3 DNA sequence: TGTGCCAGCAGTCCCGGACAGGGGGATCCCCGCAATCAGCCCCAGCATTTT. The chain has TRBV12-3 or TRBV12-4 and TRBJ1-5; 10 bases fit TRBD1. The CDR3 runs 17 residues. The V and J ends lost 5 bases and 2 bases, in that order; junction bases with no gene match: 9.

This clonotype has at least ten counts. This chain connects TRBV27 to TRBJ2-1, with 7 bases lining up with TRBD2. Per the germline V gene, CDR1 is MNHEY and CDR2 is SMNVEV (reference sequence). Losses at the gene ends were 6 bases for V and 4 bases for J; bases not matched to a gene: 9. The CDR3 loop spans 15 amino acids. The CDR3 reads CASSIASGGYNEQFF. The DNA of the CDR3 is TGTGCCAGCAGCATCGCTAGCGGAGGATACAATGAGCAGTTCTTC.

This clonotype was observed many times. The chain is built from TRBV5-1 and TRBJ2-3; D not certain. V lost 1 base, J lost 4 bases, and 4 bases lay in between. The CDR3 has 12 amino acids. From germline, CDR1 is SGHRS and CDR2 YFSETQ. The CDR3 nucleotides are TGCGCCAGCAGCTTGTATCCAGATACGCAGTATTTT. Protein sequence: CASSLYPDTQYF.

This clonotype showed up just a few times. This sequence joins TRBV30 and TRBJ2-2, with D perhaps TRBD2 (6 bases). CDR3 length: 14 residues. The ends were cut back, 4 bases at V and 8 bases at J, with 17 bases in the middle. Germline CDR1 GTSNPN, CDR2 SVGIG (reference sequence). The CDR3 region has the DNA TGTGCCTGGACCCAAGCGGGTGTCAGGGGGGAGCTGTTTTTT. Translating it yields CAWTQAGVRGELFF.

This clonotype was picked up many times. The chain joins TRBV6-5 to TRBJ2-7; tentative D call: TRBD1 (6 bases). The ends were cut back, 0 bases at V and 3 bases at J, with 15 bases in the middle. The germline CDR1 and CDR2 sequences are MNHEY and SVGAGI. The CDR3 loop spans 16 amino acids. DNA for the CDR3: TGTGCCAGCAGTTACTCGATGGCAGGGGCCCTCTACGAGCAGTACTTC. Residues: CASSYSMAGALYEQYF.

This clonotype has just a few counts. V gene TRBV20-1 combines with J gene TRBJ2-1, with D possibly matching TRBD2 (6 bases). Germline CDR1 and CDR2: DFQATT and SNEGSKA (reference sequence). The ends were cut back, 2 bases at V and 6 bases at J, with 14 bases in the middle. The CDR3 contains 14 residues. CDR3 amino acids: CSARSRLAINEQFF. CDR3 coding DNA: TGCAGTGCTAGAAGTCGTCTAGCGATCAATGAGCAGTTCTTC.

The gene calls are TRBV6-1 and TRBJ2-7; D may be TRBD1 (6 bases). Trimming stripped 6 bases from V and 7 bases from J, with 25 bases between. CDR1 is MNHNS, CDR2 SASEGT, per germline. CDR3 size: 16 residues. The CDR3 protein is CASSLIPTGMVGEQYF. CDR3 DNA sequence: TGTGCCAGCAGCCTTATCCCAACAGGGATGGTAGGTGAGCAGTACTTC.

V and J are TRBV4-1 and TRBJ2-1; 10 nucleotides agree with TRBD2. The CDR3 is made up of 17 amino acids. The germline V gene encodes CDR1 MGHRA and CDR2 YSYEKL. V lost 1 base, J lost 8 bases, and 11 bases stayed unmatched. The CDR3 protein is CASSQGPSGRASHEQFF. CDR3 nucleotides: TGCGCCAGCAGCCAAGGGCCGAGCGGGAGGGCTTCGCATGAGCAGTTCTTC.

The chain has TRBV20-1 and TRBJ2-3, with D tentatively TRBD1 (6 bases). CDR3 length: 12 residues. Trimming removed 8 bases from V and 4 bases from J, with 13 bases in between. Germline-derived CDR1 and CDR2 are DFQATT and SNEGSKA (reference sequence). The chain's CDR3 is CSSWAGADTQYF. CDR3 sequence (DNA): TGCAGTTCCTGGGCAGGGGCAGATACGCAGTATTTT.

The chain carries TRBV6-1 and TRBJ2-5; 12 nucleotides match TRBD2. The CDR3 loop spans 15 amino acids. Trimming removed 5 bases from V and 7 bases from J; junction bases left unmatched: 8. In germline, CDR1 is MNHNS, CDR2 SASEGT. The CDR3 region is CASSLSSGGGGTQYF. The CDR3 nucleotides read TGTGCCAGCAGTCTGTCTAGCGGGGGGGGGGGGACCCAGTACTTC.

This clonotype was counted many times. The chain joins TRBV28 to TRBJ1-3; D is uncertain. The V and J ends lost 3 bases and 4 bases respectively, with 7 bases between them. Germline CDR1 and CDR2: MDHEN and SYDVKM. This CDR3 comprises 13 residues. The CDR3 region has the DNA TGTGCCAGCAGTTTGTCGTTGGGAAACACCATATATTTT. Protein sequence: CASSLSLGNTIYF.